Only a few counts were recorded for the clone carrying this TCR beta chain. Patients aged 18 to 65 with hyperthyroidism were newly diagnosed, with duration under 2 months. CDR3 length: 15 amino acids. With 6 bases clipped from V and 1 base from J, the junction kept 12 bases outside the gene matches. CDR1 and CDR2 (germline): DFQATT, SNEGSKA (reference sequence). The data stem from a study of T cells in Graves' hyperthyroidism and ophthalmopathy. The CDR3 regions of TCR beta were amplified from RNA transcripts. HTBI primers drove first-round RT-PCR of the TCR CDR3. TCRdb re-analysed the multiplex PCR reads in MiXCR, keeping a single row per CDR3 protein. Of 650,000 to 750,000 distinct CDR3 sequences in the sample, 12% to 15% were seen once.

The clonotype comes from a woman younger than 30 with Graves' hyperthyroidism. Sequenced material: blood. This chain links TRBV20-1 with TRBJ2-7; TRBD2 matches 7 bases. Here the CDR3 reads CSAGGTQRASYEQYF. In nucleotides, the CDR3 is TGCAGTGCGGGAGGGACGCAACGAGCGTCCTACGAGCAGTACTTC.